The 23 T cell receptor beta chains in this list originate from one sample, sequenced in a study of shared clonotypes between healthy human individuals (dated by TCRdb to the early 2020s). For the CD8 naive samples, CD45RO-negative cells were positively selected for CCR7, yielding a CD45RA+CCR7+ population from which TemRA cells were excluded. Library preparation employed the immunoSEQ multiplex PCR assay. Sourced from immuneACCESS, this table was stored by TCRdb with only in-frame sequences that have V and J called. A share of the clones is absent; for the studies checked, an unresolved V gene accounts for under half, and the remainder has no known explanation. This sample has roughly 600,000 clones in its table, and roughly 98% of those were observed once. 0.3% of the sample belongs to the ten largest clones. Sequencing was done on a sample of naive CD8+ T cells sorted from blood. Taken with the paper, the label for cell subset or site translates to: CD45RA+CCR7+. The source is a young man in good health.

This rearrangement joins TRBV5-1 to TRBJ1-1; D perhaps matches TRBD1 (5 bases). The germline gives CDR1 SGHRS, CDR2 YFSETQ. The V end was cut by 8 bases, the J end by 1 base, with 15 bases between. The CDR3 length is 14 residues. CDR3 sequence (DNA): TGCGCCAGTGCCCTCAGGGCAGGGAACACTGAAGCTTTCTTT. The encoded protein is CASALRAGNTEAFF.

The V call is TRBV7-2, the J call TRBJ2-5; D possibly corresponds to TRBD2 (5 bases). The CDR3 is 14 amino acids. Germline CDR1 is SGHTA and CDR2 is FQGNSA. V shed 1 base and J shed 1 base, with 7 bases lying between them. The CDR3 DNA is TGTGCCAGCAGCTTAGGGAGGTTCCAAGAGACCCAGTACTTC. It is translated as CASSLGRFQETQYF.

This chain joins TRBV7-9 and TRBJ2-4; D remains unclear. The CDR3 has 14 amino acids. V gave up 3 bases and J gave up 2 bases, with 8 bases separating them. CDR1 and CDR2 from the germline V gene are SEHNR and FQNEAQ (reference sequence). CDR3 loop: CASSLVSTKNIQYF. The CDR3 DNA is TGTGCCAGCAGCTTGGTCAGTACCAAAAACATTCAGTACTTC.

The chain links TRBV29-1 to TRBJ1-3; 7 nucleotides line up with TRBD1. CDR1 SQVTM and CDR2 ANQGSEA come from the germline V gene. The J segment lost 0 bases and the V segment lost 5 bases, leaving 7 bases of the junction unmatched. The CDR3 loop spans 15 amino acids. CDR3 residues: CSVRTGTSSGNTIYF. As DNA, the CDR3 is TGCAGCGTTAGGACAGGCACTAGCTCTGGAAACACCATATATTTT.

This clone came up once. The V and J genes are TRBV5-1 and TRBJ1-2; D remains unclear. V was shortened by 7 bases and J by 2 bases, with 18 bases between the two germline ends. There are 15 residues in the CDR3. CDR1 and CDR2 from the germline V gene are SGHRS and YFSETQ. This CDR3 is CASGHRTQQNYGYTF. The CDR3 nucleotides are TGCGCCAGCGGGCACAGAACTCAACAAAACTATGGCTACACCTTC.

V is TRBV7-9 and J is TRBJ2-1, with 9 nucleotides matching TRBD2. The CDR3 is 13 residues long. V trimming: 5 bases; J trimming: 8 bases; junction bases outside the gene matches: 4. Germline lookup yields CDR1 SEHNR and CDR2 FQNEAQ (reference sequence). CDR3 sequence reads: CASSPGLAHEQFF. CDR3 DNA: TGTGCCAGCAGCCCGGGACTAGCCCATGAGCAGTTCTTC.

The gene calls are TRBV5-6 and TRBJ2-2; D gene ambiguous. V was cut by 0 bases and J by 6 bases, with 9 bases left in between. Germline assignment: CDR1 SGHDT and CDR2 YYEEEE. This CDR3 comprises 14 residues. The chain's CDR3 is CASSLDHPAGELFF. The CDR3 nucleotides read TGTGCCAGCAGCTTGGACCATCCCGCCGGGGAGCTGTTTTTT.

CDR3 residues: CASSSVLDNEQFF. CDR3 DNA sequence: TGTGCCAGCAGCTCCGTCCTAGACAATGAGCAGTTCTTC. The chain employs TRBV13 and TRBJ2-1; unclear D gene. The CDR3 has 13 amino acids. CDR1 is PRHDT and CDR2 is FYEKMQ in the germline V gene (reference sequence). V lost 4 bases to trimming and J lost 5 bases, with 9 bases between them.

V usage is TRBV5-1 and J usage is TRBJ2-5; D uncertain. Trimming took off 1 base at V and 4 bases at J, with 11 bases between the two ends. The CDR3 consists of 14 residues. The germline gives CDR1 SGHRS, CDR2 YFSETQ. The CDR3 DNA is TGCGCCAGCAGCTTGATTGAAACCAGAGAGACCCAGTACTTC. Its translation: CASSLIETRETQYF.

CDR3 nucleotide sequence: TGTGCCAGCTCACCGGGGACAGGGGGCTACGAGACCCAGTACTTC. Protein sequence: CASSPGTGGYETQYF. V gene TRBV18 combines with J gene TRBJ2-5; 12 bases map to TRBD1. This CDR3 spans 15 amino acids. Germline loops: CDR1 KGHSH, CDR2 LQKENI. V was clipped by 3 bases and J by 5 bases; unmatched bases: 4.

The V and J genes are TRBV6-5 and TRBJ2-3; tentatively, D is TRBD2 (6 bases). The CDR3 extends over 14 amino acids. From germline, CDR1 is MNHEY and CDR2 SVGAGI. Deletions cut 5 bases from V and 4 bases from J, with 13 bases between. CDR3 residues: CASSRRGRPDTQYF. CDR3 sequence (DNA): TGTGCCAGCAGTCGGAGGGGCAGACCAGATACGCAGTATTTT.

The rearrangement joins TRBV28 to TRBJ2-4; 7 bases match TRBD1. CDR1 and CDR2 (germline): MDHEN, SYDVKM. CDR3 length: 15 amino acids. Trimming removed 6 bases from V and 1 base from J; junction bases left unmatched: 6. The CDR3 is CASRGTEVAKNIQYF. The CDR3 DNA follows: TGTGCCAGCAGGGGGACAGAGGTTGCCAAAAACATTCAGTACTTC.

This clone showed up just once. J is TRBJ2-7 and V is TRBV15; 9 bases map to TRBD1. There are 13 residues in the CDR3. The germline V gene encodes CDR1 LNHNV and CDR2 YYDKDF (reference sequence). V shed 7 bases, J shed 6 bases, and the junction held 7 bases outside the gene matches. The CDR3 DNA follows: TGTGCCACCAAGGTCGGACAGGGGTTCGAGCAGTACTTC. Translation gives CATKVGQGFEQYF.

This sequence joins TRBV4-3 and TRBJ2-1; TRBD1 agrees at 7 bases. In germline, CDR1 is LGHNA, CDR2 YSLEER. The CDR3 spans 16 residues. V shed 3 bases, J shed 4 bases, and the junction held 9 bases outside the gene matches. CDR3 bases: TGCGCCAGCAGCCAGGACCGGGACAGCCTATACAATGAGCAGTTCTTC. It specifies CASSQDRDSLYNEQFF.

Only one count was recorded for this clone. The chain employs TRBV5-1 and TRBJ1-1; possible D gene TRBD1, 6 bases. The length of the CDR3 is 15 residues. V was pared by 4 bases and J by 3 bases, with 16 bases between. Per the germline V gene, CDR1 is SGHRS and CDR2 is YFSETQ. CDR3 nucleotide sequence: TGCGCCAGCAGCGCCCGGACAGAAGGGTACACTGAAGCTTTCTTT. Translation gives CASSARTEGYTEAFF.

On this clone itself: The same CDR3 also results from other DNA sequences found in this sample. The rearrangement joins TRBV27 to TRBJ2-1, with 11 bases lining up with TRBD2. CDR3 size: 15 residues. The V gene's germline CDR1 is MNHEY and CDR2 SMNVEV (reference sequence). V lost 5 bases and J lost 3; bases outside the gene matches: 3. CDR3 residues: CASSDGTSGYNEQFF. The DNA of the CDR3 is TGTGCCAGCAGTGACGGGACTAGCGGCTACAATGAGCAGTTCTTC.

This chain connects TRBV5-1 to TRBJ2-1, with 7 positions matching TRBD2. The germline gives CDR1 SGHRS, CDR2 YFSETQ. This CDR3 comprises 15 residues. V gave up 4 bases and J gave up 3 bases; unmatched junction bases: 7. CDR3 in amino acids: CASSTGTNLYNEQFF. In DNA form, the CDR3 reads TGCGCCAGCAGCACCGGGACTAACCTCTACAATGAGCAGTTCTTC.

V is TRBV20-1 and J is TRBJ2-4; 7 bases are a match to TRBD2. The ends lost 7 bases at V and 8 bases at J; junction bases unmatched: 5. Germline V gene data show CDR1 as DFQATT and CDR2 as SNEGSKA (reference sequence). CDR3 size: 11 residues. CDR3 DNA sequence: TGCAGTGGCAGGGAGGGAGACATTCAGTACTTC. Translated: CSGREGDIQYF.

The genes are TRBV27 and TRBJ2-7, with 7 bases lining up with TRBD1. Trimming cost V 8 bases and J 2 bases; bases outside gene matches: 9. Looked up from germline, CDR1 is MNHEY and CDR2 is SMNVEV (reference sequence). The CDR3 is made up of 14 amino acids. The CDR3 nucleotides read TGTGCCAGCCACAGGGGAATCCGCCCCTACGAGCAGTACTTC. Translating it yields CASHRGIRPYEQYF.

The DNA for the CDR3 is TGTGCCAGTAGTAACCGGGACAATTACGAGCAGTACTTC. This sequence encodes CASSNRDNYEQYF. The chain is built from TRBV19 and TRBJ2-7; weak D call: TRBD1 (6 bases). Per germline, CDR1 LNHDA and CDR2 SQIVND (reference sequence). The CDR3 totals 13 residues. V lost 4 bases to trimming and J lost 4 bases, with 11 bases between them.

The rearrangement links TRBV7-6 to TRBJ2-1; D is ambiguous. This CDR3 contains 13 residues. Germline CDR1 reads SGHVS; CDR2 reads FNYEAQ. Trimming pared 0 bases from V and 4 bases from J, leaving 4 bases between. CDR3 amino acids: CASSLALYNEQFF. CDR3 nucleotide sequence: TGTGCCAGCAGCTTAGCCCTTTACAATGAGCAGTTCTTC.

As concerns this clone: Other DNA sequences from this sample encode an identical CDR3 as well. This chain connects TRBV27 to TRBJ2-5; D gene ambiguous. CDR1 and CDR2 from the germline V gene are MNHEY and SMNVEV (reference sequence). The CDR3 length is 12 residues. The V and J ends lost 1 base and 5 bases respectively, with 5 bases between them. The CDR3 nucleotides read TGTGCCAGCAGTTTATTAGGCGAGACCCAGTACTTC. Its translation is CASSLLGETQYF.

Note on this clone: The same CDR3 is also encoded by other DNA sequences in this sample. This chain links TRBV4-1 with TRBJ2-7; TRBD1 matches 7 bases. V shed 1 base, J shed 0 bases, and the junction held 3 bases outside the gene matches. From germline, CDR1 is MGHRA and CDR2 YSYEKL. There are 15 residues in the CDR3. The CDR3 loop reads CASSQGDRVSYEQYF. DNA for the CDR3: TGCGCCAGCAGCCAAGGTGACAGGGTCTCCTACGAGCAGTACTTC.